This section outlines one T cell receptor beta chain sequence together with its context. The target antigen is unknown. These data come from a study of T cell responses to AZD1222 COVID-19 vaccine. The study, taken as a whole, reports: Elevations in Spike-specific TCR breadth and depth followed administration of two AZD1222 doses. Mostly white British, mostly female donors; authors suggested clonal diversity may be underestimated.

The V gene's germline CDR1 is SGHTA and CDR2 FQGNSA. Trimming cost V 4 bases and J 10 bases, with 17 bases left between them. The CDR3 totals 14 residues. The protocol was immunoSEQ multiplex PCR, while the TCRdb copy is restricted to in-frame clones and leaves out a portion. The repertoire holds 97,000 or so clones, with about 88% as singletons. The V call is TRBV7-2, the J call TRBJ2-1, with D tentatively TRBD2 (6 bases). This material consisted of peripheral blood, taken on day 0 of AZD1222 vaccination. The clonotype originates from an adult in good health. The CDR3 nucleotides are TGTGCCAGCAGCTCCCAGGGAGGTACGATAGAGCAGTTCTTC. It specifies CASSSQGGTIEQFF.